This TCR beta chain was captured by sequencing in a study of patients and donors after allogeneic stem cell transplantation. TCRdb independently ran MiXCR on the RT-PCR reads; one entry per CDR3 protein. The sample lists tens of thousands of distinct CDR3 sequences; over 6.5% were seen once. This CDR3 comprises 15 residues. V dropped 6 bases and J dropped 4 bases, with 17 bases sitting between them. The germline gives CDR1 MDHEN, CDR2 SYDVKM. Input material: blood, either unsorted or a sorted T cell fraction (not recorded which). The origin of this receptor is a human donor who was either an allogeneic HSCT recipient or a stem cell or donor lymphocyte infusion donor (not recorded which). It is not recorded whose cells these are; they may come from a transplant donor. This chain connects TRBV28 to TRBJ2-3; D perhaps matches TRBD2 (7 bases). The DNA for the CDR3 is TGTGCCAGCAGCCCGGCCTGGGAGGGGGCAGATACGCAGTATTTT. Translation: CASSPAWEGADTQYF.